A single sample is the source of the 26 T cell receptor beta chains below, sequenced in a study of blood T cell repertoires in COVID-19. TCRdb keeps only in-frame clones here, not all; method: immunoSEQ multiplex PCR. In the table there are under 300,000 clones, approximately 91% of which are singletons. What was sequenced was PBMCs or T cells enriched from blood (not recorded which). These receptors originate from a woman aged 40 to 50 who had recovered from COVID-19.

The V gene is TRBV19, the J gene TRBJ2-6, with 11 bases identical to TRBD2. Germline V gene lookup returns CDR1 LNHDA and CDR2 SQIVND (reference sequence). V lost 9 bases, J lost 4 bases, and 11 bases stayed unmatched. The CDR3 runs 17 residues. The CDR3 DNA reads TGTGCCAGCAGACCTAGCGGGAGGCCCTCGGGGGCCAACGTCCTGACTTTC. It specifies CASRPSGRPSGANVLTF. The full variable domain, in which reference TRBV19 and TRBJ2-6 provide the parts outside the CDR3, is DGGITQSPKYLFRKEGQNVTLSCEQNLNHDAMYWYRQDPGQGLRLIYYSQIVNDFQKGDIAEGYSVSREKKESFPLTVTSAQKNPTAFYLCASRPSGRPSGANVLTFGAGSRLTVL.

V gene TRBV28 combines with J gene TRBJ2-7; 9 bases are a match to TRBD1. The CDR3 length is 16 residues. V shed 3 bases and J 1 base; nucleotides not matched to a gene: 7. Germline V gene lookup returns CDR1 MDHEN and CDR2 SYDVKM. The CDR3 region is CASSFYLGTGSYEQYF. CDR3 sequence (DNA): TGTGCCAGCAGTTTTTATTTAGGGACAGGGTCCTACGAGCAGTACTTC.

This clone was seen just once. V usage is TRBV2 and J usage is TRBJ1-1; D gene uncertain. The V end was cut by 4 bases, the J end by 1 base, with 10 bases between. The CDR3 has 14 residues. In germline, CDR1 is SNHLY, CDR2 FYNNEI. CDR3 nucleotides: TGTGCCAGCAGTGTGGCAGGCAGGAACACTGAAGCTTTCTTT. Amino acid sequence: CASSVAGRNTEAFF.

The CDR3 region has the DNA TGTGCCAGTAGTCTCTCAGGGGTAGGGAAAGCTTTCTTT. Its protein is CASSLSGVGKAFF. This rearrangement joins TRBV19 to TRBJ1-1; a possible D gene is TRBD1 (6 bases). Germline CDR1 and CDR2: LNHDA and SQIVND (reference sequence). V lost 5 bases and J 9 bases, leaving 16 bases between the germline ends. The CDR3 contains 13 residues. The whole variable domain, filled in from reference TRBV19 and TRBJ1-1, reads DGGITQSPKYLFRKEGQNVTLSCEQNLNHDAMYWYRQDPGQGLRLIYYSQIVNDFQKGDIAEGYSVSREKKESFPLTVTSAQKNPTAFYLCASSLSGVGKAFFGQGTRLTVV.

This clone was counted a single time. This sequence joins TRBV23-1 and TRBJ1-5; D is uncertain. TRBV23-1 counts as an open reading frame of uncertain function. This CDR3 is 14 amino acids long. Trimming pared 6 bases from V and 7 bases from J, leaving 16 bases between. The CDR3 region has the DNA TGCGCCAGCAGAGATCGCCGCAGAGGACAGCCCCAGCATTTT. This translates into CASRDRRRGQPQHF.

The V call is TRBV18, the J call TRBJ2-7; D is uncertain. CDR1 KGHSH and CDR2 LQKENI come from the germline V gene. The V gene lost 0 bases and the J gene lost 2 bases, with 8 bases spanning the gap. The CDR3 loop spans 14 amino acids. CDR3 in DNA: TGTGCCAGCTCACCACCGAGCATGCCCTACGAGCAGTACTTC. Translated, it gives CASSPPSMPYEQYF.

The chain joins TRBV7-8 to TRBJ2-5, with a tentative D call TRBD1 (6 bases). Deletions cut 3 bases from V and 4 bases from J, with 18 bases between. The V gene's germline CDR1 is SGHVS and CDR2 FQNEAQ. This CDR3 region has 16 residues. CDR3 loop: CASSLRPGDMRETQYF. CDR3 in DNA: TGTGCCAGCAGCTTGCGCCCAGGGGATATGAGAGAGACCCAGTACTTC.

V is TRBV19 and J is TRBJ1-1; 8 nucleotides align to TRBD1. J gave up 5 bases and V 6 bases, and 8 bases lay outside the gene matches. This CDR3 is 14 amino acids long. CDR1 and CDR2 from the germline V gene are LNHDA and SQIVND (reference sequence). CDR3 loop: CASRDQGAWTEAFF. The DNA of the CDR3 is TGTGCCAGTAGGGATCAGGGGGCCTGGACTGAAGCTTTCTTT.

A word on this clone: This CDR3 is also generated by other DNA sequences in the sample. The chain combines TRBV7-2 with TRBJ1-5, with unresolved D. The CDR3 totals 13 residues. Looked up from germline, CDR1 is SGHTA and CDR2 is FQGNSA. V was trimmed by 3 bases and J by 2 bases, leaving 5 bases between them. The CDR3 loop reads CASSLRGNQPQHF. The CDR3, as DNA: TGTGCCAGCAGCTTGAGGGGCAATCAGCCCCAGCATTTT. The variable domain in full, completed from reference TRBV7-2 and TRBJ1-5, reads GAGVSQSPSNKVTEKGKDVELRCDPISGHTALYWYRQSLGQGLEFLIYFQGNSAPDKSGLPSDRFSAERTGGSVSTLTIQRTQQEDSAVYLCASSLRGNQPQHFGDGTRLSIL.

The CDR3 sequence is CASSSRAGDATGELFF. CDR3 DNA: TGTGCCAGCAGCTCCAGAGCAGGGGATGCCACCGGGGAGCTGTTTTTT. The chain joins TRBV7-2 to TRBJ2-2; TRBD1 is a possible D gene (6 bases). Looked up from germline, CDR1 is SGHTA and CDR2 is FQGNSA. Trimming stripped 4 bases from V and 4 bases from J, with 16 bases between. CDR3 length: 16 amino acids.

This chain connects TRBV7-9 to TRBJ2-7; possibly TRBD2 for D (5 bases). This CDR3 spans 13 amino acids. The germline V gene encodes CDR1 SEHNR and CDR2 FQNEAQ (reference sequence). Trimming removed 6 bases from V and 3 bases from J, with 12 bases in between. The CDR3, as DNA: TGTGCCAGCAGTCGGACGGGGTACTACGAGCAGTACTTC. Its translation: CASSRTGYYEQYF.

The chain combines TRBV7-9 with TRBJ2-7; 9 nucleotides align to TRBD1. The CDR3 contains 16 residues. CDR1 and CDR2 from the germline V gene are SEHNR and FQNEAQ (reference sequence). With V trimmed by 4 bases and J by 1 base, 8 bases remained unmatched. The CDR3, as DNA: TGTGCCAGCAGCTCGGGACAGGGAGCGATTTCCTACGAGCAGTACTTC. It specifies CASSSGQGAISYEQYF.

CDR3 loop: CASSRDYGYEQYF. CDR3 bases: TGTGCCAGCAGTCGGGACTACGGTTACGAGCAGTACTTC. The J gene is TRBJ2-7, the V gene TRBV12-3 or TRBV12-4, with 7 positions matching TRBD2. The CDR3 is 13 residues long. After removal of 5 bases from V and 4 bases from J, the junction contained 5 bases not matched to a gene.

Concerning this clone: Different DNA sequences within this sample yield the same CDR3. The V gene is TRBV7-6, the J gene TRBJ2-5; a weak D match, TRBD1 (6 bases). CDR1 is SGHVS and CDR2 is FNYEAQ in the germline V gene. V was trimmed by 2 bases and J by 2 bases, leaving 9 bases between them. This CDR3 region has 14 residues. CDR3 coding DNA: TGTGCCAGCAGCTTATATCAGGGGCAAGAGACCCAGTACTTC. This encodes CASSLYQGQETQYF.

The rearrangement uses TRBV7-8 and TRBJ2-7; 10 bases align to TRBD1. Unmatched junction bases numbered 3, after V lost 5 bases and J lost 5 bases. CDR3 size: 13 residues. Germline loops: CDR1 SGHVS, CDR2 FQNEAQ. The CDR3 sequence: CASSRDRGHEQYF. CDR3 nucleotides: TGTGCCAGCAGCCGGGACAGGGGACACGAGCAGTACTTC. The full variable domain, completed using reference TRBV7-8 and TRBJ2-7, is GAGVSQSPRYKVAKRGQDVALRCDPISGHVSLFWYQQALGQGPEFLTYFQNEAQLDKSGLPSDRFFAERPEGSVSTLKIQRTQQEDSAVYLCASSRDRGHEQYFGPGTRLTVT.

This rearrangement joins TRBV6-5 to TRBJ1-3; TRBD1 aligns across 7 bases. The germline V gene has CDR1 MNHEY and CDR2 SVGAGI. This CDR3 has 14 amino acids. J was trimmed by 2 bases and V by 6 bases; bases with no gene match: 4. CDR3 coding DNA: TGTGCCAGCAGACCCGGACAGGCTGGAAACACCATATATTTT. Its protein is CASRPGQAGNTIYF.

The chain uses TRBV11-2 and TRBJ1-1; D uncertain. The CDR3 length is 13 residues. V lost 6 bases and J 1 base, leaving 9 bases between the germline ends. CDR1 and CDR2 (germline): SGHAT, FQNNGV. CDR3 sequence reads: CASRGEGNTEAFF. In DNA form, the CDR3 reads TGTGCCAGCAGGGGAGAGGGGAACACTGAAGCTTTCTTT.

The V call is TRBV9, the J call TRBJ1-6, with 10 bases lining up with TRBD1. There are 14 residues in the CDR3. Per the germline V gene, CDR1 is SGDLS and CDR2 is YYNGEE. V gave up 2 bases and J gave up 9 bases; unmatched junction bases: 2. CDR3 loop: CASSVGDRGSPLHF. In nucleotides, the CDR3 is TGTGCCAGCAGCGTCGGGGACAGGGGTTCACCCCTCCACTTT. The full variable domain, completed using reference TRBV9 and TRBJ1-6, is DSGVTQTPKHLITATGQRVTLRCSPRSGDLSVYWYQQSLDQGLQFLIQYYNGEERAKGNILERFSAQQFPDLHSELNLSSLELGDSALYFCASSVGDRGSPLHFGNGTRLTVT.

The chain links TRBV2 to TRBJ2-1; D call uncertain. There are 11 residues in the CDR3. Germline V gives CDR1 SNHLY, CDR2 FYNNEI. The V end lost 4 bases, the J end lost 15 bases, and 13 bases lay between the germline ends. The CDR3 spells CASSGGEVGFF. DNA for the CDR3: TGTGCCAGCAGTGGCGGTGAGGTGGGGTTCTTC.

CDR3: CASSPAGDAYNEQFF. The DNA for the CDR3 is TGTGCCAGCAGCCCCGCCGGGGATGCCTACAATGAGCAGTTCTTC. V usage is TRBV9 and J usage is TRBJ2-1; the D gene is possibly TRBD2 (5 bases). The CDR3 extends over 15 amino acids. V lost 4 bases, J lost 2 bases, and 13 bases lay in between. From germline, CDR1 is SGDLS and CDR2 YYNGEE.

This clone occurred once. V and J are TRBV2 and TRBJ1-1; 9 nucleotides agree with TRBD1. CDR1 and CDR2 from the germline V gene are SNHLY and FYNNEI. The length of the CDR3 is 14 residues. J lost 5 bases, V lost 5 bases, and 6 bases had no gene match. In nucleotides, the CDR3 is TGTGCCAGCAGTTTACAGGGGGCGCGGACTGAAGCTTTCTTT. It translates to CASSLQGARTEAFF.

The chain has TRBV3-1 (or the pseudogene TRBV3-2) and TRBJ2-3; 13 nucleotides line up with TRBD2. The V segment lost 2 bases and the J segment 2 bases; nucleotides outside the gene matches: 7. CDR1 is LGHDT, CDR2 YNNKEL, per germline (reference sequence). There are 18 residues in the CDR3. The CDR3 region has the DNA TGTGCCAGCAGCCAACCTGGGACTAGCGGGACCCTCACAGATACGCAGTATTTT. Translating gives CASSQPGTSGTLTDTQYF.

The rearrangement links TRBV7-9 to TRBJ1-3, with TRBD1 as a possible D gene (6 bases). Germline V CDR1 and CDR2: SEHNR, FQNEAQ (reference sequence). Trimming took 1 base from V and 0 from J, leaving 10 bases between them. The CDR3 is 16 residues long. DNA for the CDR3: TGTGCCAGCAGCTTAGATGGGACAATCTCTGGAAACACCATATATTTT. This codes for CASSLDGTISGNTIYF.

The gene calls are TRBV11-1 and TRBJ2-1, with 14 bases lining up with TRBD2. V trimming: 5 bases; J trimming: 7 bases; junction bases outside the gene matches: 4. The CDR3 spans 15 residues. CDR1 and CDR2 (germline): SGHAT, FQDESV (reference sequence). CDR3 sequence: CASSAGTSGSNEQFF. Written as DNA, the CDR3 is TGTGCCAGCAGCGCTGGGACTAGCGGGAGTAATGAGCAGTTCTTC.

As concerns this clone: Other DNA sequences in the sample encode the same CDR3. CDR3 in amino acids: CASSPSGTDTQYF. The CDR3 nucleotides are TGTGCCAGCAGCCCGAGCGGCACAGATACGCAGTATTTT. This chain connects TRBV3-1 (or the pseudogene TRBV3-2) to TRBJ2-3; D is ambiguous. Between the trimmed V and J ends, which lost 4 bases and 1 base, there was a span of 6 bases. The germline gives CDR1 LGHDT, CDR2 YNNKEL (reference sequence). The CDR3 is made up of 13 amino acids.

The chain uses TRBV2 and TRBJ1-6; TRBD1 might be the D (6 bases). Germline lookup yields CDR1 SNHLY and CDR2 FYNNEI. Trimming shortened V by 7 bases and J by 6 bases, and 16 bases separated the two germline ends. The CDR3 totals 15 residues. The CDR3 DNA reads as TGTGCCAGCACGGTTGGGGGCGGTGGTAATTCACCCCTCCACTTT. It specifies CASTVGGGGNSPLHF.